The 23 T cell receptor beta chains below were found in one sample sequenced in a study of shared clonotypes between healthy human individuals. Clones were sequenced by immunoSEQ multiplex PCR, and TCRdb holds only the in-frame ones, with some missing. This sample has roughly 1.4 million clones, with around 98.5% found just once. Sequencing was carried out using naive CD4+ T cells sorted from blood. Subset defined: CD45RA+ positively selected. The receptor source for this set is a man in his thirties or forties in good health.

This rearrangement joins TRBV7-6 to TRBJ1-1, with D perhaps TRBD1 (5 bases). Per germline, CDR1 SGHVS and CDR2 FNYEAQ. This CDR3 has 15 amino acids. With 1 base removed from V and 0 bases from J, the gap between germline ends came to 9 bases. CDR3 protein: CASSLGSGLNTEAFF. The CDR3 DNA follows: TGTGCCAGCAGCTTAGGCTCAGGGCTGAACACTGAAGCTTTCTTT.

The rearrangement links TRBV6-5 to TRBJ2-2; D gene unclear. The CDR3 is 14 amino acids. Trimming took 6 bases from V and 4 from J, leaving 12 bases between them. The germline CDR1 and CDR2 sequences are MNHEY and SVGAGI. CDR3 DNA sequence: TGTGCCAGCAGCTATTTTAAGGGCACCGGGGAGCTGTTTTTT. Protein sequence: CASSYFKGTGELFF.

V usage is TRBV7-6 and J usage is TRBJ2-7; D might be TRBD2 (5 bases). CDR3 length: 16 residues. The V and J ends lost 1 base and 2 bases respectively, with 15 bases between them. Germline CDR1 reads SGHVS; CDR2 reads FNYEAQ. This chain's CDR3 is CASSLGRGGPTYEQYF. The CDR3 region has the DNA TGTGCCAGCAGCTTAGGCCGTGGCGGGCCGACCTACGAGCAGTACTTC. The whole variable domain, filled in from reference TRBV7-6 and TRBJ2-7, reads GAGVSQSPRYKVTKRGQDVALRCDPISGHVSLYWYRQALGQGPEFLTYFNYEAQQDKSGLPNDRFSAERPEGSISTLTIQRTEQRDSAMYRCASSLGRGGPTYEQYFGPGTRLTVT.

The chain uses TRBV27 and TRBJ2-4; D remains ambiguous. The germline V and J ends were trimmed by 0 bases and 7 bases, with 10 bases remaining between them. This CDR3 is 14 amino acids long. Looked up from germline, CDR1 is MNHEY and CDR2 is SMNVEV (reference sequence). CDR3 bases: TGTGCCAGCAGTTTATCGGGGTTAGGGAACATTCAGTACTTC. As protein: CASSLSGLGNIQYF.

The chain uses TRBV2 and TRBJ2-5; TRBD2 matches 10 bases. This CDR3 region has 17 residues. V gave up 5 bases and J gave up 0 bases; unmatched junction bases: 9. Germline V gene lookup returns CDR1 SNHLY and CDR2 FYNNEI. CDR3 in amino acids: CASSRPSGGRNQETQYF. In DNA, the CDR3 is TGTGCCAGCAGTCGCCCTAGCGGGGGAAGAAACCAAGAGACCCAGTACTTC.

The chain recombines TRBV5-1 with TRBJ1-2, with no clear D. Trimming shortened V by 6 bases and J by 4 bases, and 19 bases separated the two germline ends. This CDR3 region has 15 residues. Per germline, CDR1 SGHRS and CDR2 YFSETQ. DNA for the CDR3: TGCGCCAGCAAACTGGGCGAGACAAGGATCTATGGCTACACCTTC. Amino acid sequence: CASKLGETRIYGYTF.

The rearrangement uses TRBV10-1 and TRBJ2-3; D is ambiguous. V lost 0 bases, J lost 3 bases, and 13 bases lay in between. This CDR3 is 16 amino acids long. Germline V gene lookup returns CDR1 WNHNN and CDR2 SYGVQD (reference sequence). CDR3 in amino acids: CASSESVSWDTDTQYF. The CDR3 DNA reads TGCGCCAGCAGTGAGTCTGTTAGTTGGGATACAGATACGCAGTATTTT.

CDR3 DNA: TGTGCCAGCAGCCTAAGGAGGGGCGAGCAGTACTTC. It is translated as CASSLRRGEQYF. The chain carries TRBV6-5 and TRBJ2-7, with D possibly TRBD2 on 6 matching bases. This CDR3 is 12 amino acids long. The germline V gene encodes CDR1 MNHEY and CDR2 SVGAGI. V dropped 6 bases and J dropped 6 bases, with 12 bases sitting between them.

The V call is TRBV11-2, the J call TRBJ1-1; D unresolved. With 4 bases removed from V and 3 bases from J, the gap between germline ends came to 9 bases. The CDR3 covers 13 residues. Germline values: CDR1 SGHAT, CDR2 FQNNGV. CDR3 nucleotide sequence: TGTGCCAGCAGCTCCCGCGGGCACACTGAAGCTTTCTTT. Protein sequence: CASSSRGHTEAFF.

This clone has a single count. This chain connects TRBV7-9 to TRBJ2-3; D is perhaps TRBD1 (5 bases). Deletions cut 4 bases from V and 11 bases from J, with 10 bases between. This CDR3 region has 11 residues. Germline CDR1 SEHNR, CDR2 FQNEAQ (reference sequence). CDR3 sequence reads: CASSSDKLQYF. CDR3 DNA: TGTGCCAGCAGCTCGGACAAGCTGCAGTATTTT.

V gene TRBV9 combines with J gene TRBJ2-1; D remains ambiguous. This CDR3 spans 15 amino acids. The V and J ends lost 1 base and 0 bases respectively, with 8 bases between them. From germline, CDR1 is SGDLS and CDR2 YYNGEE. This CDR3 reads CASSVSGNSYNEQFF. In nucleotides, the CDR3 is TGTGCCAGCAGCGTATCGGGCAACTCCTACAATGAGCAGTTCTTC.

The rearrangement joins TRBV18 to TRBJ1-1; D may be TRBD1 (5 bases). The CDR3 has 18 amino acids. The V end lost 2 bases, the J end lost 1 base, and 20 bases lay between the germline ends. CDR1 and CDR2 from the germline V gene are KGHSH and LQKENI. The CDR3 bases are TGTGCCAGCTCACCAATTCGGGGCTCCCCGTCGGGGAACACTGAAGCTTTCTTT. Its protein product is CASSPIRGSPSGNTEAFF.

This clone appeared once. The genes are TRBV6-1 and TRBJ1-5; 7 bases align to TRBD1. Germline V lookup: CDR1 MNHNS, CDR2 SASEGT. This CDR3 region has 13 residues. With 8 bases clipped from V and 2 bases from J, the junction kept 3 bases outside the gene matches. The CDR3 here is CASWDSRNQPQHF. The CDR3 DNA follows: TGTGCCAGCTGGGACAGCCGCAATCAGCCCCAGCATTTT.

The chain uses TRBV28 and TRBJ1-1, with 7 bases that match TRBD1. Trimming took 5 bases from V and 5 from J; bases not matched to a gene: 20. This CDR3 is 18 amino acids long. From germline, CDR1 is MDHEN and CDR2 SYDVKM. DNA for the CDR3: TGTGCCAGCAGTGGGACCCCAATTGCAGGGGGATATCATACTGAAGCTTTCTTT. Translation gives CASSGTPIAGGYHTEAFF.

The J gene is TRBJ1-2, the V gene TRBV5-1, with a tentative D call TRBD1 (6 bases). V was trimmed by 4 bases and J by 8 bases, leaving 21 bases between them. This CDR3 spans 15 amino acids. The germline V gene has CDR1 SGHRS and CDR2 YFSETQ. The CDR3 loop is CASSPHGGNRGGYTF. The CDR3, as DNA: TGCGCCAGCAGCCCACACGGGGGCAACCGCGGGGGCTACACCTTC.

The chain uses TRBV5-4 and TRBJ2-1; D perhaps matches TRBD1 (6 bases). The CDR3 loop spans 15 amino acids. The germline CDR1 and CDR2 sequences are SGHNT and YYREEE (reference sequence). The V and J ends lost 4 bases and 8 bases respectively, with 19 bases between them. CDR3: CASSLQGIDNHEQFF. CDR3 DNA: TGTGCCAGCAGCCTCCAGGGGATTGATAATCATGAGCAGTTCTTC.

This clone showed up just once. The chain uses TRBV5-1 and TRBJ1-5, with TRBD1 matching over 9 bases. The CDR3 is 14 amino acids. The V segment lost 4 bases and the J segment 10 bases; nucleotides outside the gene matches: 9. Germline CDR1 reads SGHRS; CDR2 reads YFSETQ. Written as DNA, the CDR3 is TGCGCCAGCAGCCCTAGACAGGGGGACAGCCCCCAGCATTTT. It yields the protein CASSPRQGDSPQHF.

J is TRBJ1-2 and V is TRBV13; D call uncertain. Germline-derived CDR1 and CDR2 are PRHDT and FYEKMQ (reference sequence). Between the trimmed V and J ends, which lost 6 bases and 6 bases, there was a span of 11 bases. The CDR3 runs 12 residues. The DNA of the CDR3 is TGTGCCAGCAGTAGGCGGGGAGATGGCTACACCTTC. Translating gives CASSRRGDGYTF.

This clone was observed a few times. The chain combines TRBV5-1 with TRBJ1-2; D uncertain. The germline gives CDR1 SGHRS, CDR2 YFSETQ. This CDR3 is 17 amino acids long. Trimming took 0 bases from V and 3 from J, leaving 18 bases between them. CDR3 region: CASSLVTRSDRHYGYTF. The DNA for the CDR3 is TGCGCCAGCAGCTTGGTGACGAGATCAGATCGCCACTATGGCTACACCTTC.

The gene calls are TRBV19 and TRBJ2-7, with 8 bases identical to TRBD2. This CDR3 contains 16 residues. Trimming removed 6 bases from V and 6 bases from J; junction bases left unmatched: 16. The germline V gene encodes CDR1 LNHDA and CDR2 SQIVND (reference sequence). The chain's CDR3 is CASSLSGIGVRSEQYF. The CDR3 nucleotides read TGTGCCAGTAGCCTTAGCGGGATCGGGGTGAGAAGCGAGCAGTACTTC.

The rearrangement links TRBV7-9 to TRBJ2-2; 9 nucleotides agree with TRBD2. V trimming: 6 bases; J trimming: 5 bases; junction bases outside the gene matches: 10. The CDR3 extends over 16 amino acids. The V gene's germline CDR1 is SEHNR and CDR2 FQNEAQ (reference sequence). CDR3 residues: CASSSNPAGGTGELFF. DNA of the CDR3: TGTGCCAGCAGTTCCAACCCAGCGGGAGGTACCGGGGAGCTGTTTTTT.

V and J are TRBV5-1 and TRBJ2-1; 12 bases align to TRBD2. CDR3 size: 16 residues. V was clipped by 2 bases and J by 8 bases; unmatched bases: 8. Looked up from germline, CDR1 is SGHRS and CDR2 is YFSETQ. The CDR3 bases are TGCGCCAGCAGCTTCACTCGACTAGCGGGGGTGGATGAGCAGTTCTTC. It is translated as CASSFTRLAGVDEQFF.

This rearrangement joins TRBV6-4 to TRBJ1-4; no clear D. V lost 3 bases, J lost 7 bases, and 12 bases lay in between. This CDR3 has 14 amino acids. Germline CDR1 MRHNA, CDR2 SNTAGT. CDR3 sequence: CASSDRPSSEKLFF. CDR3 nucleotides: TGTGCCAGCAGTGATAGACCTAGTAGTGAAAAACTGTTTTTT.